A selection of T cell receptor beta chains follows, all from one sample in a study of PD-L1 blockade in urothelial cancer. Some clones are missing from TCRdb's copy, which holds only in-frame ones; the method was immunoSEQ multiplex PCR. Of approximately 48,000 clones listed, 79% are singletons. This material consisted of PBMCs, taken around atezolizumab (anti-PD-L1) treatment. These receptors were obtained from a man in his 70s with urothelial cancer. CDR3s include the opening cysteine and the closing phenylalanine or tryptophan. Fields, in order: clone size, D gene, J gene, V gene, CDR3 DNA, CDR3 protein. The D gene is left open where the match is weak. Expanded clones get a size class; other rows say once, few or many, or leave the size out.

size: -; D: -; J: TRBJ1-5; V: TRBV5-1; DNA: TGCGCCAGCAGCCTCGATGAGGGAAGCAATCAGCCCCAGCATTTT; CDR3: CASSLDEGSNQPQHF
size: few; D: TRBD2; J: TRBJ2-3; V: TRBV5-4; DNA: TGTGCCAGCAGCGTGGGGCTAGCGGCAGTTGGGCCCACTTATTTT; CDR3: CASSVGLAAVGPTYF
size: -; D: -; J: TRBJ1-2; V: TRBV28; DNA: TGTGCCAGCAGCTTTCTTCTTACGACAGGCGATAACTATGGCTACACCTTC; CDR3: CASSFLLTTGDNYGYTF
size: once; D: TRBD1; J: TRBJ2-6; V: TRBV5-7; DNA: TGTGCCACTCCGGGACAGGGAGCCTCTGGGGCCAACGTCCTGACTTTC; CDR3: CATPGQGASGANVLTF
size: -; D: TRBD1; J: TRBJ2-3; V: TRBV5-1; DNA: TGCGCCAGCAGCTTGGCGACAGGGCCAGGCACAGATACGCAGTATTTT; CDR3: CASSLATGPGTDTQYF
size: -; D: TRBD1; J: TRBJ2-7; V: TRBV2; DNA: TGTGCCAGCAGGCCTCTGCCAGGGGGAACCTACGAGCAGTACTTC; CDR3: CASRPLPGGTYEQYF
size: -; D: TRBD2; J: TRBJ2-1; V: TRBV10-2; DNA: TGCGCCGCCGGGCAAGCGGGAGCTCTCAATGAGCAGTTCTTC; CDR3: CAAGQAGALNEQFF
size: -; D: TRBD1; J: TRBJ1-1; V: TRBV29-1; DNA: TGCAGCGTGGATACCGGGACAGGGGGATGGACTGAAGCTTTCTTT; CDR3: CSVDTGTGGWTEAFF
size: few; D: -; J: TRBJ2-3; V: TRBV28; DNA: TGTGCCAGCAGTTTATTTCTAGATACGCAGTATTTT; CDR3: CASSLFLDTQYF
size: -; D: TRBD2; J: TRBJ2-7; V: TRBV7-8; DNA: TGTGCCAGCAGCTTAGCAGGGACTAGCGTCTCCTACGAGCAGTACTTC; CDR3: CASSLAGTSVSYEQYF
size: few; D: -; J: TRBJ2-3; V: TRBV5-1; DNA: TGCGCCAGCAGCCTACAGGGGGGGGGCACAGATACGCAGTATTTT; CDR3: CASSLQGGGTDTQYF
size: -; D: -; J: TRBJ2-5; V: TRBV29-1; DNA: TGCAGCGTTGCAAGGGGTAATCAAGAGACCCAGTACTTC; CDR3: CSVARGNQETQYF
size: -; D: -; J: TRBJ2-2; V: TRBV19; DNA: TGTGCCAGTCAACCTGGGGGACAATTGAACACCGGGGAGCTGTTTTTT; CDR3: CASQPGGQLNTGELFF
size: -; D: -; J: TRBJ2-7; V: TRBV27; DNA: TGTGCCAGCAGTTTATCTAAGGGGCGACCCTACGAGCAGTACTTC; CDR3: CASSLSKGRPYEQYF
size: -; D: -; J: TRBJ1-5; V: TRBV6-6; DNA: TGTGCCAGCAGTTACCCTTCCCGTCCCCAGCATTTT; CDR3: CASSYPSRPQHF
size: -; D: -; J: TRBJ1-1; V: TRBV7-9; DNA: TGTGCCAGCAGCTTGACACAGGGGAACACTGAAGCTTTCTTT; CDR3: CASSLTQGNTEAFF
size: -; D: TRBD1; J: TRBJ1-2; V: TRBV27; DNA: TGTGCCAGCAGTCGAGGGGGGACAGGGGAAAAAGGCTACACCTTC; CDR3: CASSRGGTGEKGYTF
size: -; D: -; J: TRBJ2-7; V: TRBV7-2; DNA: TGTGCCAGCAGCTTGACAGTGGCCTACGAGCAGTACTTC; CDR3: CASSLTVAYEQYF
size: -; D: TRBD2; J: TRBJ2-1; V: TRBV28; DNA: TGTGCCACCTTAGCGGGCAGCTCCTACAATGAGCAGTTCTTC; CDR3: CATLAGSSYNEQFF
size: -; D: -; J: TRBJ1-1; V: TRBV19; DNA: TGTGCCAGTGCAGGGGAAGCCACTGAAGCTTTCTTT; CDR3: CASAGEATEAFF
size: -; D: -; J: TRBJ2-5; V: TRBV5-5; DNA: TGTGCCAGCAGCTTTTTGAGGTCCCAAGAGACCCAGTACTTC; CDR3: CASSFLRSQETQYF
size: -; D: -; J: TRBJ2-5; V: TRBV30; DNA: TGTGCCCGTAGCTGGCTGGAGACCCAGTACTTC; CDR3: CARSWLETQYF
size: -; D: -; J: TRBJ1-5; V: TRBV27; DNA: TGTGCCAGCAGTCCCCAAAGTCAGTTTAGCAATCAGCCCCAGCATTTT; CDR3: CASSPQSQFSNQPQHF
size: -; D: TRBD2; J: TRBJ2-1; V: TRBV5-1; DNA: TGCGCCAGCAGCTTGGCGAATTTAGCGGGCCCCCCTTACAATGAGCAGTTCTTC; CDR3: CASSLANLAGPPYNEQFF
size: -; D: -; J: TRBJ1-2; V: TRBV30; DNA: TGTGCCTGGGGACGGGACTCCAACTATGGCTACACCTTC; CDR3: CAWGRDSNYGYTF
size: -; D: -; J: TRBJ1-3; V: TRBV11-2; DNA: TGTGCCAGCAGCTTAGACAGCTCTGGAAACACCATATATTTT; CDR3: CASSLDSSGNTIYF
size: -; D: -; J: TRBJ1-2; V: TRBV6-6; DNA: TGTGCCAGCAGTTATGAGGGCCTGGGGACCTTC; CDR3: CASSYEGLGTF
size: few; D: TRBD1; J: TRBJ1-5; V: TRBV6-1; DNA: TGTGCCAGCAGTGCTAACAGGGGATGGGGGAATCAGCCCCAGCATTTT; CDR3: CASSANRGWGNQPQHF
size: -; D: TRBD2; J: TRBJ2-7; V: TRBV6-6; DNA: TGTGCCAGCAGCAAACTAGCGGGAGGCTCCTACGAGCAGTACTTC; CDR3: CASSKLAGGSYEQYF
size: -; D: TRBD1; J: TRBJ2-1; V: TRBV7-2; DNA: TGTGCCAGCAGAGGACAGGGGGCTAAACTCAATGAGCAGTTCTTC; CDR3: CASRGQGAKLNEQFF